Below are 5 T cell receptor beta chains sequenced from a single sample in a study of shared T cell receptors in the human thymus. Produced via immunoSEQ multiplex PCR; TCRdb's table is partial and in-frame only. The sample includes 630,000 or so clones, roughly 86% of them seen just once. In addition, the sample was reused for a study of human thymus T cells.

Material: thymocytes. All receptors derive from a boy under three years old with a congenital heart defect.

The V and J genes are TRBV28 and TRBJ1-4; the D is unclear. Trimming shortened V by 6 bases and J by 4 bases, and 9 bases separated the two germline ends. This CDR3 comprises 13 residues. In germline, CDR1 is MDHEN, CDR2 SYDVKM. The CDR3 is CASRTQFNEKLFF. CDR3 nucleotide sequence: TGTGCCAGCAGGACTCAGTTTAATGAAAAACTGTTTTTT.

The J gene is TRBJ2-3, the V gene TRBV5-4, with a tentative D call TRBD1 (5 bases). The CDR3 consists of 17 residues. Germline V CDR1 and CDR2: SGHNT, YYREEE (reference sequence). The V end was cut by 3 bases, the J end by 7 bases, with 24 bases between. CDR3 sequence reads: CASSWGVGNVVPYTQYF. The CDR3 DNA is TGTGCCAGCAGCTGGGGCGTGGGCAATGTCGTTCCTTATACGCAGTATTTT. The full variable domain, its missing parts supplied by reference TRBV5-4 and TRBJ2-3, is ETGVTQSPTHLIKTRGQQVTLRCSSQSGHNTVSWYQQALGQGPQFIFQYYREEENGRGNFPPRFSGLQFPNYSSELNVNALELDDSALYLCASSWGVGNVVPYTQYFGPGTRLTVL.

The chain couples TRBV4-3 to TRBJ2-6; 12 bases line up with TRBD1. This CDR3 has 22 residues. Trimming cost V 0 bases and J 1 base; bases outside gene matches: 13. Per the germline V gene, CDR1 is LGHNA and CDR2 is YSLEER. The CDR3 sequence is CASSQDLVGQGALPSGANVLTF. Here the CDR3 DNA reads TGCGCCAGCAGCCAAGATCTGGTGGGACAGGGGGCGCTTCCGTCTGGGGCCAACGTCCTGACTTTC.

J is TRBJ1-5 and V is TRBV7-2; 9 nucleotides match TRBD1. The germline CDR1 and CDR2 sequences are SGHTA and FQGNSA. After removal of 5 bases from V and 4 bases from J, the junction contained 3 bases not matched to a gene. The CDR3 contains 14 residues. For the CDR3, the DNA is TGTGCCAGCAGCAGGGGACAGGGAAATCAGCCCCAGCATTTT. Amino acid sequence: CASSRGQGNQPQHF. Variable domain in full (rest from reference TRBV7-2 and TRBJ1-5): GAGVSQSPSNKVTEKGKDVELRCDPISGHTALYWYRQSLGQGLEFLIYFQGNSAPDKSGLPSDRFSAERTGGSVSTLTIQRTQQEDSAVYLCASSRGQGNQPQHFGDGTRLSIL.

This sequence joins TRBV5-6 and TRBJ2-1; D is ambiguous. Between the trimmed V and J ends, which lost 4 bases and 8 bases, there was a span of 7 bases. This CDR3 spans 11 amino acids. CDR1 SGHDT and CDR2 YYEEEE come from the germline V gene. The CDR3 is CASSRRYEQFF. The DNA of the CDR3 is TGTGCCAGCAGCCGGAGATATGAGCAGTTCTTC.